This T cell receptor beta chain was recovered during a study of OX40 agonist ivuxolimab in advanced cancers. Overall study: The dose-escalation group included hepatocellular carcinoma, melanoma, renal cell carcinoma and head and neck cancer.

Study-level findings and limits: The authors also found low normalized T-cell clonal expansion in some nonresponders.

CDR1 and CDR2 (germline): GTSNPN, SVGIG (reference sequence). V lost 6 bases and J lost 2, with 13 bases in between. The CDR3 is 13 residues long. Individuals having autoimmune disease history or systemic immunosuppression were not enrolled. Libraries were prepared by immunoSEQ multiplex PCR; TCRdb keeps only in-frame clonotypes and omits some of them. The sample holds under 65,000 clones, 80% to 90% seen once. Notes on this clone: The antigen is unknown.

The chain uses TRBV30 and TRBJ1-2, with TRBD1 as a possible D gene (6 bases). The sequence derives from an adult with an advanced solid tumor such as melanoma, head and neck, liver or kidney cancer. The input for sequencing was CD4+ or CD8+ T cells sorted from blood, taken in a trial of the OX40 agonist ivuxolimab. The DNA for the CDR3 is TGTGCCTGTTTCGGGGGCTTGAACTATGGCTACACCTTC. Translation gives CACFGGLNYGYTF.